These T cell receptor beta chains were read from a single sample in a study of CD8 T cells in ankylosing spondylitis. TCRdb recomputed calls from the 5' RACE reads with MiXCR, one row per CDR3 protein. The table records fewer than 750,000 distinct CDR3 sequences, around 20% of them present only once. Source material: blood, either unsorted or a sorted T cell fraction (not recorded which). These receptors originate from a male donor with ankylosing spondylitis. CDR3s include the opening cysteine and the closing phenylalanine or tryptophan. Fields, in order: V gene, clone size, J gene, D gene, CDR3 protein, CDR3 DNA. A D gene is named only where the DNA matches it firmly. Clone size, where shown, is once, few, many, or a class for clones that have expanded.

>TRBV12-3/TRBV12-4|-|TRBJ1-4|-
CASSLSQGTNEKLFF
TGTGCCAGCAGTTTATCTCAGGGTACTAATGAAAAACTGTTTTTT
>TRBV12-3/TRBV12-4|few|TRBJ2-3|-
CASSLGTQYF
TGTGCCAGCAGTTTGGGTACGCAGTATTTT
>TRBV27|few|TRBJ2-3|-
CASSLPPGIPMSSQYF
TGTGCCAGCAGTTTACCGCCCGGGATCCCGATGTCTTCGCAGTATTTT
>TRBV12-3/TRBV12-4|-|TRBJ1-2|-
CASSFRQGDGYTF
TGTGCCAGCAGTTTTCGGCAGGGCGATGGCTACACCTTC
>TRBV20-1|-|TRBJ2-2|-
CSASYRQGSPGELFF
TGCAGTGCTAGTTATCGGCAGGGCTCACCCGGGGAGCTGTTTTTT
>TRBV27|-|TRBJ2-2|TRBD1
CASRRQGAAGELFF
TGTGCCAGCCGAAGACAGGGGGCCGCCGGGGAGCTGTTTTTT
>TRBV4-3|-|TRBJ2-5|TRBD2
CASSQEGGRGPETQYF
TGCGCCAGCAGCCAAGAGGGCGGGAGGGGCCCAGAGACCCAGTACTTC
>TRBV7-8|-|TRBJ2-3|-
CASSSMYVGTDTQYF
TGTGCCAGCAGCTCAATGTATGTGGGCACAGATACGCAGTATTTT
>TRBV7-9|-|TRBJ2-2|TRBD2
CASSLGSGGAGELFF
TGTGCCAGCAGCTTAGGGAGCGGGGGAGCCGGGGAGCTGTTTTTT
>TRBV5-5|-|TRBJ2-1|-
CASSRGDINEQFF
TGTGCCAGCAGTAGGGGGGACATCAATGAGCAGTTCTTC
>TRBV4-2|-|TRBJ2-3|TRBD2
CASKLERGYTDTQYF
TGTGCCAGCAAACTGGAGCGGGGGTACACAGATACGCAGTATTTT
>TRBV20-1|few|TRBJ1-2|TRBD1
CSAAGTGGMNYGYTF
TGCAGTGCAGCCGGGACAGGGGGAATGAACTATGGCTACACCTTC
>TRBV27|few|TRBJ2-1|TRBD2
CASSLFGLAGSYNEQFF
TGTGCCAGCAGTTTATTTGGACTAGCGGGATCCTACAATGAGCAGTTCTTC
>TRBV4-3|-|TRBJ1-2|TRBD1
CASSRLGQVVLGGYTF
TGCGCCAGCAGCCGATTGGGACAGGTTGTTTTAGGTGGCTACACCTTC
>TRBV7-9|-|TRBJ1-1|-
CASTSKGESTEAFF
TGTGCCAGCACCTCCAAGGGGGAGAGCACTGAAGCTTTCTTT
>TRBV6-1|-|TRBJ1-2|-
CASRFVEDGNYGYTF
TGTGCCAGCAGGTTTGTGGAGGACGGAAACTATGGCTACACCTTC
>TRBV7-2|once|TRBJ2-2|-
CASSFRAKIGTGELFF
TGTGCCAGCAGCTTTCGGGCCAAGATAGGCACCGGGGAGCTGTTTTTT
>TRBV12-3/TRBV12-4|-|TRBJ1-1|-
CASTPSRGNTEAFF
TGTGCCAGCACCCCTTCGAGGGGGAACACTGAAGCTTTCTTT
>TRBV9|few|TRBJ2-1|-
CASADSSYNEQFF
TGTGCCAGCGCGGACAGCTCCTACAATGAGCAGTTCTTC
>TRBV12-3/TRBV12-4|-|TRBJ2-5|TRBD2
CASCPFVASGTWQETQYF
TGTGCCAGCTGCCCTTTCGTGGCTAGCGGGACGTGGCAAGAGACCCAGTACTTC
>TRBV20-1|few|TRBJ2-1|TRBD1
CSARPGTAYNEQFF
TGCAGTGCCCGCCCCGGGACAGCATACAATGAGCAGTTCTTC
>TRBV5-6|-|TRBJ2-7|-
CASSLRGRLTYEQYF
TGTGCCAGCAGCTTGCGGGGGCGCTTAACATACGAGCAGTACTTC
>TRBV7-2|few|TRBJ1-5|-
CASSSGQINQPQHF
TGTGCCAGCAGCTCAGGACAGATCAATCAGCCCCAGCATTTT
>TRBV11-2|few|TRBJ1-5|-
CASSLDGKGGQPQHF
TGTGCCAGCAGCTTAGATGGGAAGGGGGGGCAGCCCCAGCATTTT
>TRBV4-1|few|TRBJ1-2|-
CASSPQEGHGYTF
TGCGCCAGCAGCCCACAAGAGGGTCATGGCTACACCTTC
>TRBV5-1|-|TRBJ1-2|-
CASSPEGPNYGYTF
TGCGCCAGCAGCCCCGAGGGGCCCAACTATGGCTACACCTTC
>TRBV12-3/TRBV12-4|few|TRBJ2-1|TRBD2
CASTDGAGGYNEQFF
TGTGCCAGCACCGACGGTGCGGGAGGGTACAATGAGCAGTTCTTC
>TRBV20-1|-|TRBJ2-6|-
CSARAPGPGGANVLTF
TGCAGTGCTAGAGCTCCGGGGCCAGGAGGGGCCAACGTCCTGACTTTC
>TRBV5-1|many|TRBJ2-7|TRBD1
CASSRTGAYEQYF
TGCGCCAGCAGTCGAACAGGGGCCTACGAGCAGTACTTC
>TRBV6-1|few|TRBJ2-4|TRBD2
CASSNERGGRLPAKNIQYF
TGTGCCAGCAGCAACGAGCGCGGCGGGAGACTCCCAGCCAAAAACATTCAGTACTTC
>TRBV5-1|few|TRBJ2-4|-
CASSRTLAKNIQYF
TGCGCCAGCAGCAGGACACTAGCCAAAAACATTCAGTACTTC
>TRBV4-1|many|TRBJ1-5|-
CASSLTTAGVVNQPQHF
TGCGCCAGCAGTCTTACAACGGCGGGGGTAGTAAATCAGCCCCAGCATTTT
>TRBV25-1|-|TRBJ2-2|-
CASSAVNANTGELFF
TGTGCCAGCAGTGCAGTGAACGCGAACACCGGGGAGCTGTTTTTT
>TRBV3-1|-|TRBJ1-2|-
CASSQDLVVDSTGYTF
TGTGCCAGCAGCCAAGATCTAGTGGTGGATTCGACTGGCTACACCTTC
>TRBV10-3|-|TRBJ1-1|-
CAISESSGNTEAFF
TGTGCCATCAGTGAGTCCTCCGGAAACACTGAAGCTTTCTTT
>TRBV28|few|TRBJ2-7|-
CASSSTGHYEQYF
TGTGCCAGCTCCTCCACGGGGCACTACGAGCAGTACTTC
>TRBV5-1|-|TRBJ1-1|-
CASRRAQAIAEAFF
TGCGCCAGCAGAAGGGCGCAGGCTATTGCTGAAGCTTTCTTT
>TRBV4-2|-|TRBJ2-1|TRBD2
CASSQNTPGLATYNEQFF
TGTGCCAGCAGCCAAAACACACCGGGACTAGCGACCTACAATGAGCAGTTCTTC
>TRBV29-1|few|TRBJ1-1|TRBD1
CSVQGVGAFF
TGCAGCGTACAGGGGGTTGGAGCTTTCTTT
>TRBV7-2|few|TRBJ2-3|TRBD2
CASSLVGTSGQGDTQYF
TGTGCCAGCAGCTTAGTAGGGACTAGCGGTCAAGGGGATACGCAGTATTTT
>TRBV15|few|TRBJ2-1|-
CATSRRLIVEQFF
TGTGCCACCAGCAGAAGATTAATAGTTGAGCAGTTCTTC
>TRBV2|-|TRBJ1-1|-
CASSEGAGLNTEAFF
TGTGCCAGCAGTGAAGGGGCAGGGCTCAACACTGAAGCTTTCTTT
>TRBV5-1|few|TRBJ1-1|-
CASSRGMVNTEAFF
TGCGCCAGCAGCCGTGGGATGGTGAACACTGAAGCTTTCTTT
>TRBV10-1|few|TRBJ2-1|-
CASSEGSGGLYNEQFF
TGCGCCAGCAGTGAGGGATCGGGCGGGCTTTACAATGAGCAGTTCTTC
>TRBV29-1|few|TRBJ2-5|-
CSGAVPSQGTETQYF
TGCAGCGGTGCCGTCCCCTCCCAGGGTACAGAGACCCAGTACTTC
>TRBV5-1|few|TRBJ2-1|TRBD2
CASNSLAGGSYNEQFF
TGCGCCAGCAATTCCCTAGCGGGGGGTTCCTACAATGAGCAGTTCTTC
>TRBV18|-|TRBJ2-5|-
CASSPRESQETQYF
TGTGCCAGCTCACCAAGGGAATCCCAAGAGACCCAGTACTTC
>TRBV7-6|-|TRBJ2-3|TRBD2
CASSSVAGGPDTQYF
TGTGCCAGCAGCTCGGTAGCGGGGGGGCCCGATACGCAGTATTTT
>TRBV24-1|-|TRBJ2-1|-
CATSSWAGSYNEQFF
TGTGCCACCAGCTCATGGGCGGGAAGCTACAATGAGCAGTTCTTC
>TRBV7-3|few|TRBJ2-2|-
CASSLSPSWTGELFF
TGTGCCAGCAGCTTAAGTCCAAGTTGGACCGGGGAGCTGTTTTTT
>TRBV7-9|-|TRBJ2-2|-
CASSSGTAGGELFF
TGTGCCAGCAGCTCAGGGACAGCGGGCGGGGAGCTGTTTTTT
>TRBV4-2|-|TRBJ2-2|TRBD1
CASSPAGTENTGELFF
TGTGCCAGCAGCCCGGCCGGGACAGAAAACACCGGGGAGCTGTTTTTT
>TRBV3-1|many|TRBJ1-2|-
CASSPLGTSNGYTF
TGTGCCAGCAGCCCCCTCGGGACGTCAAATGGCTACACCTTC
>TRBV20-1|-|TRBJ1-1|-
CSASKSRGGDTEAFF
TGCAGTGCTAGTAAGAGTAGAGGGGGGGACACTGAAGCTTTCTTT